The present TCR beta chain was sequenced within a study of blood T cell repertoires in COVID-19. Whole-study context: Both acute and convalescent COVID-19 samples were obtained from the United States, Italy and Spain. T cells, B-cell-depleted T cells, or PBMCs provided the cDNA or gDNA that served as material.

Source study methods: From reference gene primer amplification, estimates of nucleated cell counts were derived. Some clones are missing from TCRdb's copy, which holds only in-frame ones; the method was immunoSEQ multiplex PCR. The V and J calls and clone size are taken from that table; D and trimming were inferred from the DNA. The sample consists of about 360,000 clones, approximately 89% of them appearing once. V dropped 4 bases and J dropped 5 bases, with 11 bases sitting between them. The CDR3 is made up of 13 amino acids. Germline-derived CDR1 and CDR2 are MGHRA and YSYEKL. Participants had their cohort set by participant-reported clinical history.

This chain links TRBV4-1 with TRBJ2-5; possibly TRBD2 for D (6 bases). This receptor was taken from a man under 40 who had recovered from COVID-19. Sequenced: PBMCs or T cells enriched from blood (not recorded which). CDR3 sequence reads: CASSPGLGETQYF. The CDR3 bases are TGCGCCAGCAGCCCGGGACTGGGGGAGACCCAGTACTTC.